This T cell receptor beta chain came from a study of cytomegalovirus exposure and HLA in healthy donors. General observations from the study: The classifier reportedly diagnosed cytomegalovirus status with high sensitivity and specificity. Associated with cytomegalovirus, according to the listing, were approximately 160 TCR beta chains. That first-cohort TCR clusters tended to co-occur in the 130 or so validation repertoires was found in a later analysis. Through in vitro validation, three CMV-associated chains were shown to be specific for CMV antigens.

A word on this clone: The antigen remains unidentified.

Libraries were prepared by immunoSEQ multiplex PCR; TCRdb keeps only in-frame clonotypes and omits some of them. Of roughly 110,000 clones in the sample, around 89% were seen once. The CDR3 is 16 amino acids. CDR1 and CDR2 from the germline V gene are SEHNR and FQNEAQ (reference sequence). Trimming shortened V by 0 bases and J by 1 base, and 12 bases separated the two germline ends. The gene calls are TRBV7-9 and TRBJ2-5; TRBD2 might be the D (6 bases). The TCR was taken from a woman younger than 35 in good health and CMV-seropositive. Source material: PBMCs. CDR3 nucleotides: TGTGCCAGCAGCTTAGCGCGGGGCCGGGGCCAAGAGACCCAGTACTTC. Encoded protein: CASSLARGRGQETQYF.